This TCR beta chain was obtained from a study of Ad26.COV2.S vaccination and SARS-CoV-2 variants. Libraries were prepared by immunoSEQ multiplex PCR; TCRdb keeps only in-frame clonotypes and omits some of them. In the table there are about 370,000 clones, 89% of which are singletons. Noted treatment: some 20 received Ad26.COV2.S at low or high dose, single or two shots; about five received placebo; per-sample allocation not given. Vaccine and placebo recipients were sampled on day 63 after the first injection. The sequence was obtained from a person aged 18-65 years who received the Ad26.COV2.S COVID-19 vaccine or a placebo. The sequencing used peripheral blood, collected in a trial of Ad26.COV2.S vaccine versus placebo.

The CDR3 sequence is CASRKGTSGRGVPYEQYF. The CDR3 DNA sequence: TGTGCCAGCAGGAAAGGGACTAGCGGGAGAGGGGTTCCCTACGAGCAGTACTTC. The chain links TRBV2 to TRBJ2-7, with 14 positions matching TRBD2. There are 18 residues in the CDR3. V lost 6 bases and J lost 2; bases outside the gene matches: 12. Germline V gives CDR1 SNHLY, CDR2 FYNNEI.